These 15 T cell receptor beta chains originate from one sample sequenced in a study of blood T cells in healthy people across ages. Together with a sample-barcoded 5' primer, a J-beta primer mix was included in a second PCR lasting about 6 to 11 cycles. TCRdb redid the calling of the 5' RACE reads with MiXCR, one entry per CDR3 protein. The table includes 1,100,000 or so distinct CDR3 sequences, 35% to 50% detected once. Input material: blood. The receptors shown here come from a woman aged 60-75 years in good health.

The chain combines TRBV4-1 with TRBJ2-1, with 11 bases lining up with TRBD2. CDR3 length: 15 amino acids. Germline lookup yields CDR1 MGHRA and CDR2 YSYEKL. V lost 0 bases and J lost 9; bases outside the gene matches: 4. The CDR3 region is CASSQEWLAGGEQFF. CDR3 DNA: TGCGCCAGCAGCCAAGAGTGGCTAGCGGGGGGTGAGCAGTTCTTC.

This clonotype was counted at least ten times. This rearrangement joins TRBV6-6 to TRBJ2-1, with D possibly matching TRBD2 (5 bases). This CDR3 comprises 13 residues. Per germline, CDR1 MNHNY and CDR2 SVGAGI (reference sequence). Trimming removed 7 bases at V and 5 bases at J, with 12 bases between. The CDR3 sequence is CASNIGNNNEQFF. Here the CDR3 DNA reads TGTGCCAGCAATATCGGGAACAACAATGAGCAGTTCTTC.

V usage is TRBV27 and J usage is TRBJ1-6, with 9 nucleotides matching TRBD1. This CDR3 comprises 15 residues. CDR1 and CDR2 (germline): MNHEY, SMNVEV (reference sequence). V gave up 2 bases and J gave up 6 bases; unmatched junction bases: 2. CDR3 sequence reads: CASSLGDRVNSPLHF. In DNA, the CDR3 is TGTGCCAGCAGTTTAGGGGACAGGGTTAATTCACCCCTCCACTTT.

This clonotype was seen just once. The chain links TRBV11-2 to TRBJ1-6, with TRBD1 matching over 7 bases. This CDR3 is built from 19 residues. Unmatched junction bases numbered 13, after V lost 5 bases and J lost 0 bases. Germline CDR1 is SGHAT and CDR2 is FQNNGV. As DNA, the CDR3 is TGTGCCAGCAGCCGTGAGATACAGGGGTCAAGCTCCTATAATTCACCCCTCCACTTT. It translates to CASSREIQGSSSYNSPLHF. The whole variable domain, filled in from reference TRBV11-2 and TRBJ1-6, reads EAGVAQSPRYKIIEKRQSVAFWCNPISGHATLYWYQQILGQGPKLLIQFQNNGVVDDSQLPKDRFSAERLKGVDSTLKIQPAKLEDSAVYLCASSREIQGSSSYNSPLHFGNGTRLTVT.

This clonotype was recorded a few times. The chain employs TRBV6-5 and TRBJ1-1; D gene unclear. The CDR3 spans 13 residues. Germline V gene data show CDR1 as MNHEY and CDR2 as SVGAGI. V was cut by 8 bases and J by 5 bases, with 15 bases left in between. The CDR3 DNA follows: TGTGCCAGCTCCCTCGGGGTACGAACTGAAGCTTTCTTT. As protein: CASSLGVRTEAFF.

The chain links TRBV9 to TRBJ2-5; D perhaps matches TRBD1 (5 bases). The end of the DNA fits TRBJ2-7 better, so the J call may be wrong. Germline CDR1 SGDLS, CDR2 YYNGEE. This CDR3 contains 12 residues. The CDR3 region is CASSVEGHEQYF. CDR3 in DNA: TGTGCCAGCAGCGTAGAGGGGCACGAGCAGTACTTC.

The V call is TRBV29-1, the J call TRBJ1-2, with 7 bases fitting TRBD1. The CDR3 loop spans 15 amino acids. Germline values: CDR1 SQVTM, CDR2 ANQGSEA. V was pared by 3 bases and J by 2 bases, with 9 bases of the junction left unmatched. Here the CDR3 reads CSVENTGQPNYGYTF. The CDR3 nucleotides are TGCAGCGTTGAGAACACGGGACAGCCCAACTATGGCTACACCTTC.

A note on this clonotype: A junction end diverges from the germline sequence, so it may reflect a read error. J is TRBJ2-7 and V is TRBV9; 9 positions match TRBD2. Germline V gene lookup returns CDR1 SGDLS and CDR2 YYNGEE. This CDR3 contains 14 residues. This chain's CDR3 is CASSVRAGGYEQYF. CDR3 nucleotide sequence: TGCGCCAGCAGTGTGAGGGCGGGAGGGTACGAGCAGTACTTC.

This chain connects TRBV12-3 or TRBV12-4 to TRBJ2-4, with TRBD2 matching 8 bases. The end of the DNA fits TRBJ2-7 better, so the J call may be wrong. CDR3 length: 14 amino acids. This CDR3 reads CASSGGPAGAEQYF. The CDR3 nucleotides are TGTGCCAGCAGTGGGGGGCCAGCGGGAGCCGAGCAGTACTTC.

CDR3 in DNA: TGCGCCAGCTCAACAGGGGAATCTAATGAAAAACTGTTTTTT. Protein sequence: CASSTGESNEKLFF. The genes are TRBV5-1 and TRBJ1-4; 7 bases align to TRBD1. Germline loops: CDR1 SGHRS, CDR2 YFSETQ. With V trimmed by 7 bases and J by 3 bases, 6 bases remained unmatched. This CDR3 has 14 residues.

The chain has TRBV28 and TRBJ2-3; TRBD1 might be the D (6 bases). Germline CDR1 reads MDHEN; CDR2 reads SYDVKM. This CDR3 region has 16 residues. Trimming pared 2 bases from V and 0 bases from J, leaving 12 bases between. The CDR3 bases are TGTGCCAGCAGTTTACGAGGGGGTGGTAGCACAGATACGCAGTATTTT. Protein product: CASSLRGGGSTDTQYF.

The CDR3 nucleotides read TGTGCCAGCAGCTCCGGAGTGGGTAGGAGCACAGATACGCAGTATTTT. Protein product: CASSSGVGRSTDTQYF. The rearrangement joins TRBV7-6 to TRBJ2-3; no reliable D call. CDR1 SGHVS and CDR2 FNYEAQ come from the germline V gene. V shed 4 bases and J shed 0 bases, with 14 bases lying between them. The CDR3 consists of 16 residues.

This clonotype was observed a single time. The CDR3 spells CASRTSGAYNEQYF. CDR3 DNA sequence: TGTGCCAGCAGGACTAGCGGTGCGTACAATGAGCAGTACTTC. The rearrangement uses TRBV12-3 or TRBV12-4 and TRBJ2-5, with 9 bases lining up with TRBD2. CDR3 length: 14 residues. V dropped 6 bases and J dropped 11; count of bases not matched to a gene: 13.

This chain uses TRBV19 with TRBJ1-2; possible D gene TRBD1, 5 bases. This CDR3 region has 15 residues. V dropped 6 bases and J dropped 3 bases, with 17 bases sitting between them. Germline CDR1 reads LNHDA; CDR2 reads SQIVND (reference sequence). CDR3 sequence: CASRSRLGTYYGYTF. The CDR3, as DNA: TGTGCCAGTAGGTCCCGGTTAGGGACCTACTATGGCTACACCTTC. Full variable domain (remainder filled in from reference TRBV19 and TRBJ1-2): DGGITQSPKYLFRKEGQNVTLSCEQNLNHDAMYWYRQDPGQGLRLIYYSQIVNDFQKGDIAEGYSVSREKKESFPLTVTSAQKNPTAFYLCASRSRLGTYYGYTFGSGTRLTVV.

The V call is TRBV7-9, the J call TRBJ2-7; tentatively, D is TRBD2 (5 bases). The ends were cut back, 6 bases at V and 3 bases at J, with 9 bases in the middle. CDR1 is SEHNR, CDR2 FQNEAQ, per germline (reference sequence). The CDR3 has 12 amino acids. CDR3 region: CASRSEGYEQYF. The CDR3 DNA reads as TGTGCCAGCAGGAGCGAGGGCTACGAGCAGTACTTC.